Listed below are T cell receptor beta chains from one sample, sequenced in a study of blood T cell repertoires in COVID-19. The protocol was immunoSEQ multiplex PCR, while the TCRdb copy is restricted to in-frame clones and leaves out a portion. The table has around 200,000 clones, about 84% seen once. Sequences were obtained from peripheral blood. Every receptor here comes from a human donor in a cohort sampled during active COVID-19. Both conserved end residues are part of each CDR3. Fields, in order: CDR3 DNA, CDR3 protein, V gene, clone size, D gene, J gene. D genes are given only for firm matches. Expanded clones are given a class, and other clones once, few, many or no size at all.

TGTGCCAGCAGTCGGAACGGGGGGGATTACAATGAGCAGTTCTTC CASSRNGGDYNEQFF TRBV5-4 . TRBD2 TRBJ2-1
TGTGCCAGCAGAACGACAGGGATCTATGGCTACACCTTC CASRTTGIYGYTF TRBV12-3/TRBV12-4 . TRBD1 TRBJ1-2
TGCAGCGTTGAAGGGGCAGGGGGCGCAGCGGGGGCCAACGTCCTGACTTTC CSVEGAGGAAGANVLTF TRBV29-1 once TRBD1 TRBJ2-6
TGTGCCACCTACCTTAGTGAGACCCAGTACTTC CATYLSETQYF TRBV6-5 . . TRBJ2-5
TGTGCCATCAGTGAGGTCAGGGCGGACAATCAGCCCCAGCATTTT CAISEVRADNQPQHF TRBV10-3 . . TRBJ1-5
TGTGCCAGCAGTTACTCGGGGAGGGGAAACGCCGGGGAGCTGTTTTTT CASSYSGRGNAGELFF TRBV6-5 . TRBD2 TRBJ2-2
TGTGCCAGCAGTACGGGTAGCTCTGGAAACACCATATATTTT CASSTGSSGNTIYF TRBV6-6 . . TRBJ1-3
TGTGCCAGCAGCTTGGCCGACAGGTGGAACACTGAAGCTTTCTTT CASSLADRWNTEAFF TRBV5-6 . . TRBJ1-1
TGTGCCAGCAGCTTGACTGAGAGCTCCTACAATGAGCAGTTCTTC CASSLTESSYNEQFF TRBV7-9 once . TRBJ2-1
TGTGCCAGTAGCCCTCGGGGGGAGGAATATGGCTACACCTTC CASSPRGEEYGYTF TRBV19 . . TRBJ1-2
TGTGCCAGCAGCCGTGGGACAGGGGCCCATTATAGCAATCAGCCCCAGCATTTT CASSRGTGAHYSNQPQHF TRBV5-6 few TRBD1 TRBJ1-5
TGTGCCAGCAGCTTGGCGGGGGACAGGGGGCTCCAGCAGTACTTC CASSLAGDRGLQQYF TRBV5-4 . TRBD1 TRBJ2-7
TGTGCCAGCAGCTGGCAGGCTAACTATGGCTACACCTTC CASSWQANYGYTF TRBV5-6 once . TRBJ1-2
TGTGCCAGCAGCTTGGTGGGGGGAGATACGCAGTATTTT CASSLVGGDTQYF TRBV5-5 . . TRBJ2-3
TGTGCCAGCAGTGACGGACAATCTGGAAACACCATATATTTT CASSDGQSGNTIYF TRBV2 . . TRBJ1-3
TGCGCCAGCAGCCAAGGCCCGGAGACGAACACTGAAGCTTTCTTT CASSQGPETNTEAFF TRBV4-1 . . TRBJ1-1
TGCGCCAGCAGCCAAGAGACAGGGGGGGGCACTGAAGCTTTCTTT CASSQETGGGTEAFF TRBV4-1 . TRBD1 TRBJ1-1
TGCGCCAGCAGCCTTAGGACAATTATGAACACTGAAGCTTTCTTT CASSLRTIMNTEAFF TRBV4-1 . . TRBJ1-1
TGTGCCAGCAGCTTGGCGGGATATAATTCACCCCTCCACTTT CASSLAGYNSPLHF TRBV5-6 . . TRBJ1-6
TGTGCCAGCAGGCTCGTAGGAGTCCCAGATACGCAGTATTTT CASRLVGVPDTQYF TRBV5-6 . . TRBJ2-3
TGTGCCAGCAGTCCCTCGTTGAACACTGAAGCTTTCTTT CASSPSLNTEAFF TRBV2 . . TRBJ1-1
TGCGCCAGCAGACAGAGCACAGATACGCAGTATTTT CASRQSTDTQYF TRBV5-1 . . TRBJ2-3
TGTGCCAGCAGTCCGACGTATGACAGCCAAGAGACCCAGTACTTC CASSPTYDSQETQYF TRBV27 . . TRBJ2-5
TGTGCCAGCAGTCCCCTCGGGGGTGGGGACAACACCGGGGAGCTGTTTTTT CASSPLGGGDNTGELFF TRBV6-6 . . TRBJ2-2
TGTGCCAGCAGCTCACCTCGGACAGACAATTCACCCCTCCACTTT CASSSPRTDNSPLHF TRBV5-4 . . TRBJ1-6
TGTGCCACCGGACGCAGGGCCGACACTGAAGCTTTCTTT CATGRRADTEAFF TRBV24-1 . . TRBJ1-1
TGTGCCAGCAGGACCAGGTTGGGGGGAGGAGATACGCAGTATTTT CASRTRLGGGDTQYF TRBV7-8 . . TRBJ2-3
TGTGCCATCAGTGTGGAGGGGGCGGATCGGGCTGAAGCTTTCTTT CAISVEGADRAEAFF TRBV10-3 . TRBD1 TRBJ1-1
TGTGCCAGCAGCCAAGATCGGGATCAGCCCCAGCATTTT CASSQDRDQPQHF TRBV4-2 . . TRBJ1-5
TGTGCCAGCAGCTTGGACGTAGCCTACGAGCAGTACTTC CASSLDVAYEQYF TRBV5-5 . . TRBJ2-7
TGTGCCACCAGCAGATCACAGGGTTTTGAAGCTTTCTTT CATSRSQGFEAFF TRBV15 . . TRBJ1-1
TGTGCCAGCAGTTTGACGCGGGGGGCCTCAGATACGCAGTATTTT CASSLTRGASDTQYF TRBV7-7 once TRBD2 TRBJ2-3
TGTGCCAGCAGCTTAGATCAACCCCTCACAGGCACTGAAGCTTTCTTT CASSLDQPLTGTEAFF TRBV11-2 . . TRBJ1-1
TGTGCCAGCAGCTTAGACTCGCGGCTCTACGAGCAGTACTTC CASSLDSRLYEQYF TRBV11-2 . . TRBJ2-7
TGTGCCAGCAACTTCCGAACGAGCTCCTACAATGAGCAGTTCTTC CASNFRTSSYNEQFF TRBV6-5 . . TRBJ2-1
TGTGCCAGCAGTTACTCGGACACGGGTGAGCAGTTCTTC CASSYSDTGEQFF TRBV6-6 . . TRBJ2-1
TGTGCCAGCAGCTCATGGGACAGTGTGGATGGCTACACCTTC CASSSWDSVDGYTF TRBV5-6 . TRBD1 TRBJ1-2
TGTGCCAGCAGTTCCGACTTTACAGGGGCCCTCTCCGGGACTGAAGCTTTCTTT CASSSDFTGALSGTEAFF TRBV2 . TRBD1 TRBJ1-1
TGTGCCAGCTCTCCGGGGGGGTACGAGCAGTACTTC CASSPGGYEQYF TRBV6-5 . TRBD2 TRBJ2-7
TGCGCCAGCCTCTCTGAGAGTGCGGTACAGTACTTC CASLSESAVQYF TRBV10-2 few . TRBJ2-7
TGTGCCAGCAGCTTGGTAGTTACAGGGGGCGACTATGGCTACACCTTC CASSLVVTGGDYGYTF TRBV5-6 . TRBD1 TRBJ1-2
TGTGCTAGTGGTTCGGGGGGGGGACAAGAGACCCAGTACTTC CASGSGGGQETQYF TRBV12-5 . TRBD2 TRBJ2-5
TGCGCCAGCTCTCACCGGACGAGGGACGAGCAGTACTTC CASSHRTRDEQYF TRBV4-1 . . TRBJ2-7
TGTGCCTGGATAGTTCCCGGAGGGGAAAAACTGTTTTTT CAWIVPGGEKLFF TRBV30 . . TRBJ1-4
TGCGCCAGCAGTGTCGTCTCAGGATATGGCTACACCTTC CASSVVSGYGYTF TRBV5-1 once . TRBJ1-2
TGCGCCAGCAGCCAAGTGCTAGCGGGGGGGCATGAGCAGTTCTTC CASSQVLAGGHEQFF TRBV4-1 once TRBD2 TRBJ2-1
TGCGCCAGCCAGGTATTTAGCGGGGGCTCCTACGAGCAGTACTTC CASQVFSGGSYEQYF TRBV5-1 once TRBD2 TRBJ2-7
TGTGCCAGCAGTTCCCGGACAGGGGGCTATGGCTACACCTTC CASSSRTGGYGYTF TRBV6-2/TRBV6-3 . TRBD1 TRBJ1-2
TGTGCCAGCAGCTACGTAAGGAGTAATGAGCAGTTCTTC CASSYVRSNEQFF TRBV5-4 . . TRBJ2-1
TGCGCCAGCAGCTTGGGGGTAGCGGGGCGCACAGATACGCAGTATTTT CASSLGVAGRTDTQYF TRBV5-1 . TRBD2 TRBJ2-3
TGCGCCAGCAGCTTGACCTACAGGGGGCGCGGTGAAAAACTGTTTTTT CASSLTYRGRGEKLFF TRBV5-1 . TRBD1 TRBJ1-4
TGTGCCAGCAGTTACTCGGACAGGATTGCTGGTGAGCAGTACTTC CASSYSDRIAGEQYF TRBV6-2/TRBV6-3 . TRBD1 TRBJ2-7